This entry concerns a single T cell receptor (beta chain). Its antigen is currently unknown. Time point defined: pre-sensitization, week 0. Stated treatment: therapeutic diphenylcyclopropenone sensitization with weekly scalp DPC. Donors, patients with alopecia ranging from 18 to 70 years old and judged suitable for DPC, provided samples. In the original analysis: Samples held a median of approximately 94,000 TCRs, range about 23,224–690,600. Using its own MiXCR run on the RACE reads, TCRdb lists one record per CDR3 protein. TCRdb's processing, not the authors', yielded these V and J calls. Seen here are more than 300,000 distinct CDR3 sequences, approximately 5.1% observed once, and the top ten hold 2.6%. The sample belongs to a study of human T cells and chemical hapten exposure. Study-level findings and limits: The formation of large CDR3 similarity clusters by expanded TCRs significantly exceeded that of controls.

The length of the CDR3 is 16 residues. With 5 bases clipped from V and 2 bases from J, the junction kept 9 bases outside the gene matches. From germline, CDR1 is SGHVS and CDR2 FNYEAQ. The source of this sequence is a woman in her forties or fifties with alopecia areata. Some clones in this sample may be carry-over from other donors' samples. This material consisted of whole blood, taken in connection with sensitization to the hapten diphenylcyclopropenone (DPC). The rearrangement links TRBV7-6 to TRBJ2-3; 8 positions match TRBD2. The CDR3 bases are TGTGCCAGCAGCCGAATGGTAGCGGGGTTCACAGATACGCAGTATTTT. Translation gives CASSRMVAGFTDTQYF.